This is a list of T cell receptor beta chains from one sample in a study of blood T cell repertoires in COVID-19. TCRdb's table, derived via immunoSEQ multiplex PCR, lists solely in-frame clones and lacks some. The sample shows roughly 250,000 clones, roughly 80% of them seen only once. Input material: peripheral blood. All receptors come from an elderly woman with acute or convalescent COVID-19. Both conserved end residues are part of each CDR3. The D gene is left open where the match is weak. Clone sizes are given selectively: once, few, many, or a class where the clone is expanded.

v_call	j_call	d_call	clone_size	cdr3_nt	cdr3_aa
TRBV14	TRBJ1-5	NA	NA	TGTGCCAGCAGCCAAGTCCGGAGGGATCAGCCCCAGCATTTT	CASSQVRRDQPQHF
TRBV28	TRBJ1-1	NA	NA	TGTGCCGGGAGGGGGACCACTGAAGCTTTCTTT	CAGRGTTEAFF
TRBV3-1/TRBV3-2	TRBJ2-5	NA	once	TGTGCCAGCAGCACCCGGGACAACCAAGAGACCCAGTACTTC	CASSTRDNQETQYF
TRBV27	TRBJ1-6	NA	NA	TGTGCCAGCAGTCCGGGGGAGGGGAATTCACCCCTCCACTTT	CASSPGEGNSPLHF
TRBV5-4	TRBJ1-2	NA	NA	TGTGCCAGCAGTCGGGACGGGAGGGGTAACTATGGCTACACCTTC	CASSRDGRGNYGYTF
TRBV2	TRBJ1-1	NA	NA	TGTGCCAGCAGTGAAGAGAGTCCTTACTTGAACACTGAAGCTTTCTTT	CASSEESPYLNTEAFF
TRBV2	TRBJ1-1	NA	NA	TGTGCCAGCAGTGTCGACATGAACACTGAAGCTTTCTTT	CASSVDMNTEAFF
TRBV11-1	TRBJ1-1	NA	NA	TGTGCCAGCAGCTTATTCGGGGACACTGAAGCTTTCTTT	CASSLFGDTEAFF
TRBV9	TRBJ2-5	NA	NA	TGTGCCAGCAGCGTAGTGGGAGGGGGTGGTTCCGAGACCCAGTACTTC	CASSVVGGGGSETQYF
TRBV28	TRBJ2-6	NA	NA	TGTGCCAGCAAGAAGCAGGGGCCTGGGGCCAACGTCCTGACTTTC	CASKKQGPGANVLTF
TRBV5-8	TRBJ2-3	TRBD2	NA	TGTGCCAGCAGCGAAGAGCGGGGGGGCCCTGTAGATACGCAGTATTTT	CASSEERGGPVDTQYF
TRBV6-4	TRBJ2-7	NA	NA	TGTGCCAACCCCCGCATCCGACTCCGTCCCGAGGAGCAGTACTTC	CANPRIRLRPEEQYF
TRBV5-1	TRBJ1-2	TRBD1	once	TGCGCCAGCAGCTCGGCCGGGACAGGGTATGGCTACACCTTC	CASSSAGTGYGYTF
TRBV27	TRBJ2-7	NA	NA	TGTGCCAGCAGTCCCCCCGGGTCCTACGAGCAGTACTTC	CASSPPGSYEQYF
TRBV7-9	TRBJ1-6	TRBD1	NA	TGTGCCAGCACCTCACAGGGGGGGGTAGATTCACCCCTCCACTTT	CASTSQGGVDSPLHF
TRBV2	TRBJ2-5	TRBD1	NA	TGTGCCAGCAGTGGACAGGGTCAAGAGACCCAGTACTTC	CASSGQGQETQYF
TRBV7-8	TRBJ1-5	NA	NA	TGTGCCAGCAGCCAGGGGAACAATCAGCCCCAGCATTTT	CASSQGNNQPQHF
TRBV5-1	TRBJ2-1	TRBD2	NA	TGCGCCAGCAGCGGGGGACTAGCAACGAATGAGCAGTTCTTC	CASSGGLATNEQFF
TRBV30	TRBJ1-5	NA	NA	TGTGCCTGGAGTAGGGGGGGCAGCGATCAGCCCCAGCATTTT	CAWSRGGSDQPQHF
TRBV5-1	TRBJ2-7	TRBD1	NA	TGCGCCAGCAGACACCGGGACAGCCTTACGGAGCAGTACTTC	CASRHRDSLTEQYF
TRBV19	TRBJ1-3	NA	few	TGTGCCAGTAGTTCACAGGGAGCTGGAAACACCATATATTTT	CASSSQGAGNTIYF
TRBV6-5	TRBJ1-1	NA	NA	TGTGCCAGCAGTTACGTGGCAGGGATGAACACTGAAGCTTTCTTT	CASSYVAGMNTEAFF
TRBV6-5	TRBJ1-4	TRBD1	NA	TGTGCCAGCAGTTACGACAGGGGGCTTGAAAAACTGTTTTTT	CASSYDRGLEKLFF
TRBV25-1	TRBJ2-3	TRBD2	NA	TGTGCCAGCAGTGTGGCGGGGGGTAGCACAGATACGCAGTATTTT	CASSVAGGSTDTQYF
TRBV6-5	TRBJ1-3	NA	once	TGTGCCAGCAGTTACAGAGGACACCCAGGAAACACCATATATTTT	CASSYRGHPGNTIYF
TRBV28	TRBJ2-2	NA	NA	TGTGCCAGCAGGCCGCAGGGGAACACCGGGGAGCTGTTTTTT	CASRPQGNTGELFF
TRBV5-4	TRBJ1-2	NA	NA	TGTGCCAGCAGCTTGAAGTCAGTCTATGGCTACACCTTC	CASSLKSVYGYTF
TRBV6-2/TRBV6-3	TRBJ2-7	TRBD1	once	TGTGCCAGCAGTTACCCGGGACAGCCGTTCCACTACGAGCAGTACTTC	CASSYPGQPFHYEQYF
TRBV2	TRBJ2-6	NA	NA	TGTGCCAGCAGTCAATCTGGGGCCAACGTCCTGACTTTC	CASSQSGANVLTF
TRBV5-1	TRBJ1-1	NA	NA	TGCGCCAGCAGCTTACAGGGTGTGAGGAACACTGAAGCTTTCTTT	CASSLQGVRNTEAFF
TRBV5-1	TRBJ2-1	NA	NA	TGCGCCAGCAGCAAAGACAGGTCCTACAATGAGCAGTTCTTC	CASSKDRSYNEQFF
TRBV2	TRBJ1-1	NA	NA	TGTGCCAGCAGTGAAGATCAGAACACTGAAGCTTTCTTT	CASSEDQNTEAFF
TRBV10-2	TRBJ2-3	NA	NA	TGCGCCAGCAGAGGTGGGGCCACAGATACGCAGTATTTT	CASRGGATDTQYF
TRBV19	TRBJ2-7	NA	NA	TGTGCCAGTAGTATAGCTACCGGGACTCCTACCAACGAGCAGTACTTC	CASSIATGTPTNEQYF
TRBV6-5	TRBJ2-7	TRBD1	NA	TGTGCCAGCAGTTCGGGACAGGGGTGGTACGAGCAGTACTTC	CASSSGQGWYEQYF
TRBV7-2	TRBJ2-7	TRBD2	NA	TGTGCCAGCAGCTTGAGCGGGGGGACCTCCTACGAGCAGTACTTC	CASSLSGGTSYEQYF
TRBV9	TRBJ1-6	TRBD1	NA	TGTGCCAGCAGCACGAGGGACAGGGTGGATTCACCCCTCCACTTT	CASSTRDRVDSPLHF
TRBV5-6	TRBJ1-2	TRBD1	few	TGTGCCAGCAGCGTGGGGACAGGGAGAGGCTACACCTTC	CASSVGTGRGYTF
TRBV6-2/TRBV6-3	TRBJ2-3	NA	once	TGTGCCAGCAGTTACGCAGGGCCTATGACAGATACGCAGTATTTT	CASSYAGPMTDTQYF
TRBV5-4	TRBJ2-2	TRBD1	NA	TGTGCCAGCAGCTTTCCCGACAGGGGAAGGACCGGGGAGCTGTTTTTT	CASSFPDRGRTGELFF
TRBV3-1/TRBV3-2	TRBJ2-5	TRBD2	NA	TGTGCCAGCAGCTCCGGAACACGGGGGGGGGAGACCCAGTACTTC	CASSSGTRGGETQYF